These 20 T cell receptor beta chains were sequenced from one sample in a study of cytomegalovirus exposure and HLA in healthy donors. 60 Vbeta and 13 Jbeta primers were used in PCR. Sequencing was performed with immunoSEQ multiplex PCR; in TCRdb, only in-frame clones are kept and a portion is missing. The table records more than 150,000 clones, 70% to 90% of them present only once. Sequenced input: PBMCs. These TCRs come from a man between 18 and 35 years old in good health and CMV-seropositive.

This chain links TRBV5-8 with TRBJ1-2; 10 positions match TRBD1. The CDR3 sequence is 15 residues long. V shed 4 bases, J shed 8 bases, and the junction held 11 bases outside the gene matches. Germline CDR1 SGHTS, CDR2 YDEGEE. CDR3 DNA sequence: TGTGCCAGCAGCCGGGACAGGGGATCCCTGTGGGGCTACACCTTC. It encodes CASSRDRGSLWGYTF.

As DNA, the CDR3 is TGTGCCAGCAGCCCCCGGACAGCAACCTACAATGAGCAGTTCTTC. Its translation: CASSPRTATYNEQFF. This rearrangement joins TRBV7-6 to TRBJ2-1; D might be TRBD1 (6 bases). The germline V and J ends were trimmed by 5 bases and 2 bases, with 13 bases remaining between them. The V gene's germline CDR1 is SGHVS and CDR2 FNYEAQ. This CDR3 has 15 amino acids.

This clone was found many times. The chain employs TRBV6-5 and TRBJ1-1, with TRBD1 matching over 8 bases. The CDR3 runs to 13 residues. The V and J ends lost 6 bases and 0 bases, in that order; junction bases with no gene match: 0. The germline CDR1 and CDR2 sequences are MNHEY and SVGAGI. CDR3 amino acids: CASRTGVNTEAFF. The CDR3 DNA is TGTGCCAGCAGGACAGGGGTGAACACTGAAGCTTTCTTT.

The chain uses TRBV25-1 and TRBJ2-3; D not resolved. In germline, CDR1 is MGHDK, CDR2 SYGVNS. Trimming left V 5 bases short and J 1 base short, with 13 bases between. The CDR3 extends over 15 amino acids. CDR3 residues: CASSSTSLRTDTQYF. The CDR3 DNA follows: TGTGCCAGCAGTAGTACGTCACTCCGCACAGATACGCAGTATTTT.

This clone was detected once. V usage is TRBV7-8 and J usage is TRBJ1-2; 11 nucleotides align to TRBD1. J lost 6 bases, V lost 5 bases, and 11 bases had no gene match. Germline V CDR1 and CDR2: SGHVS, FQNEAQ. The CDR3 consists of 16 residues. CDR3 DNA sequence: TGTGCCAGCAGCGAGGACAGGGGGCCCCTCCGGAATGGCTACACCTTC. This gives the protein CASSEDRGPLRNGYTF. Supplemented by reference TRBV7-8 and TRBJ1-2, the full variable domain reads GAGVSQSPRYKVAKRGQDVALRCDPISGHVSLFWYQQALGQGPEFLTYFQNEAQLDKSGLPSDRFFAERPEGSVSTLKIQRTQQEDSAVYLCASSEDRGPLRNGYTFGSGTRLTVV.

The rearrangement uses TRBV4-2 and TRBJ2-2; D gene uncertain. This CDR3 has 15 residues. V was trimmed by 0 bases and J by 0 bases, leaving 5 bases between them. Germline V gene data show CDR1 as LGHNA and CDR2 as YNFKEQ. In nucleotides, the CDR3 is TGTGCCAGCAGCCAAGATGTATCGAACACCGGGGAGCTGTTTTTT. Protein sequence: CASSQDVSNTGELFF.

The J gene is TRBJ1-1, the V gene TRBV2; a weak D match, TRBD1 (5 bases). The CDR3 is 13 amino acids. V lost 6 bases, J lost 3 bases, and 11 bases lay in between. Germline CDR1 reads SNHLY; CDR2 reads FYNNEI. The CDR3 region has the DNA TGTGCCAGCAGATCGACAGTGTACACTGAAGCTTTCTTT. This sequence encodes CASRSTVYTEAFF.

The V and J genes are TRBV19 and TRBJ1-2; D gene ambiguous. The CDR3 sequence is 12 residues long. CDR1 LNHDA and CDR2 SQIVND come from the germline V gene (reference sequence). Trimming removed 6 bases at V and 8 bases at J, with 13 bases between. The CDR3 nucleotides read TGTGCCAGTAGAAAGAGGGAGATCGGCTACACCTTC. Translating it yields CASRKREIGYTF.

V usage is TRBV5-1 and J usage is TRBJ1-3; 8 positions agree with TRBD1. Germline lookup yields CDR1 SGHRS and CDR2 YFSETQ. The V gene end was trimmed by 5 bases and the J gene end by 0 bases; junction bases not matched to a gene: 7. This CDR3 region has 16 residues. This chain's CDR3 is CASSAGTGDSGNTIYF. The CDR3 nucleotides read TGCGCCAGCAGTGCCGGGACAGGAGACTCTGGAAACACCATATATTTT.

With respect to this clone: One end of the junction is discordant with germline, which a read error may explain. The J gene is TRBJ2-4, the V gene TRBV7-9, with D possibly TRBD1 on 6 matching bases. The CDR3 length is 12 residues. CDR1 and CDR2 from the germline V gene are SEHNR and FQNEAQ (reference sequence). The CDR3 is CSSSLVRRGQYF. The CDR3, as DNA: TGTTCCAGCAGCTTAGTACGCAGGGGACAGTACTTC. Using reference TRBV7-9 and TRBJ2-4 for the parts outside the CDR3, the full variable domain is DTGVSQNPRHKITKRGQNVTFRCDPISEHNRLYWYRQTLGQGPEFLTYFQNEAQLEKSRLLSDRFSAERPKGSFSTLEIQRTEQGDSAMYLCSSSLVRRGQYFGAGTRLSVL.

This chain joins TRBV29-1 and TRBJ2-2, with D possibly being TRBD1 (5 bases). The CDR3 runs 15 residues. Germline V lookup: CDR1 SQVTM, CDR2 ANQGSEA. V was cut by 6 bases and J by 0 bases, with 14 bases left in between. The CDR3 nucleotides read TGCAGCGTCCTAACAGACAGCGCGAACACCGGGGAGCTGTTTTTT. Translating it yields CSVLTDSANTGELFF.

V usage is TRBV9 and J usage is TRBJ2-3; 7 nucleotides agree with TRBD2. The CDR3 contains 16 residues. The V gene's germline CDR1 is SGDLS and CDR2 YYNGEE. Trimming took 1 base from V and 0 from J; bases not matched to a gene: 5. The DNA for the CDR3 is TGTGCCAGCAGCGTATACCTTAGCGGGAGCACAGATACGCAGTATTTT. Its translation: CASSVYLSGSTDTQYF.

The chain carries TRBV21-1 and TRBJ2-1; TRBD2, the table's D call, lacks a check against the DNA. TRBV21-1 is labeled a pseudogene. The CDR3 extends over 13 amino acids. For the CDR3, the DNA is TGTGCCATACTAGCGGGGGGGCCCAATGAGCAGTTCTTC. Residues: CAILAGGPNEQFF.

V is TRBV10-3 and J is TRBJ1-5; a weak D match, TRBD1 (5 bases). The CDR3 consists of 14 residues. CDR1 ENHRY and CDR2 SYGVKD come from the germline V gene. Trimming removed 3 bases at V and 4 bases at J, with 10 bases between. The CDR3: CAISESAGNQPQHF. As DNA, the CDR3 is TGTGCCATCAGTGAATCGGCAGGGAATCAGCCCCAGCATTTT.

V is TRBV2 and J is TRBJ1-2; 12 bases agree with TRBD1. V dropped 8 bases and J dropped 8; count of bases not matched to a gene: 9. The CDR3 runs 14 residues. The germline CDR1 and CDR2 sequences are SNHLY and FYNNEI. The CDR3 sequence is CASVRGQGAVGYTF. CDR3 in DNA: TGTGCCAGCGTTCGGGGACAGGGGGCGGTAGGCTACACCTTC.

DNA for the CDR3: TGCGCCAGCAGTCGCGAGGGGGTACCCTCCTACAATGAGCAGTTCTTC. Its protein is CASSREGVPSYNEQFF. The chain has TRBV5-1 and TRBJ2-1; possibly TRBD1 for D (6 bases). V lost 5 bases, J lost 0 bases, and 15 bases lay in between. CDR1 is SGHRS, CDR2 YFSETQ, per germline. CDR3 size: 16 residues.

In DNA, the CDR3 is TGTGCCAGCAGCTTAACACCCAGGGACACCGGGGAGCTGTTTTTT. It codes for CASSLTPRDTGELFF. The chain has TRBV7-3 and TRBJ2-2, with TRBD1 as a possible D gene (5 bases). Per germline, CDR1 SGHTA and CDR2 FQGTGA. V lost 0 bases to trimming and J lost 3 bases, with 8 bases between them. The CDR3 covers 15 residues.

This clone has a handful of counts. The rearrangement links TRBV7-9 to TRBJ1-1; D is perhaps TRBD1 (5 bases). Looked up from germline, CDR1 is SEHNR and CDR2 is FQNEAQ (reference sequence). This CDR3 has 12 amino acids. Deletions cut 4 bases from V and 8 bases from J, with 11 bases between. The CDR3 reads CASSSGGKEAFF. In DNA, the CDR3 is TGTGCCAGCAGCTCGGGGGGGAAGGAAGCTTTCTTT.

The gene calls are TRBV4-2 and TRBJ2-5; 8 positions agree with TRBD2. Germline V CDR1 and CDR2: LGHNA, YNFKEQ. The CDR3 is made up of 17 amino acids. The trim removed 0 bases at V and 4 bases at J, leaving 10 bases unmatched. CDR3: CASSQEGPGGPGETQYF. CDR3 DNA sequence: TGTGCCAGCAGCCAAGAGGGTCCGGGGGGGCCGGGAGAGACCCAGTACTTC.

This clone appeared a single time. The CDR3 loop is CASSLTGNHEQYF. CDR3 nucleotide sequence: TGTGCCAGCAGTTTAACGGGAAACCACGAGCAGTACTTC. V and J are TRBV27 and TRBJ2-7, with D possibly matching TRBD2 (5 bases). V was clipped by 2 bases and J by 5 bases, with 10 bases between them. Germline values: CDR1 MNHEY, CDR2 SMNVEV (reference sequence). The CDR3 totals 13 residues.